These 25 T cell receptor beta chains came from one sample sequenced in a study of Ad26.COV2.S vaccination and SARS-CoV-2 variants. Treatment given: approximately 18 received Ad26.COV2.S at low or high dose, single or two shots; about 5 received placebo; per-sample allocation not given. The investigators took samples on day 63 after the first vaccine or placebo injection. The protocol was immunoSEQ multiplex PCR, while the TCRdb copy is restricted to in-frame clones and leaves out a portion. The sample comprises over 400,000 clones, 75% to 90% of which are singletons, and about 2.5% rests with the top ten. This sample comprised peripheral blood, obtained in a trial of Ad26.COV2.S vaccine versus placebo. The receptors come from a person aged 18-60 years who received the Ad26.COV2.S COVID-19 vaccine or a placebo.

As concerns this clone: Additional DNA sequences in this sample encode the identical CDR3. As DNA, the CDR3 is TGTGCCAGCAGCTTAACTAGCGGGGGGTACAATGAGCAGTTCTTC. Translation gives CASSLTSGGYNEQFF. The V call is TRBV7-3, the J call TRBJ2-1; 10 bases fit TRBD2. CDR1 and CDR2 (germline): SGHTA, FQGTGA. V lost 0 bases and J lost 4; bases outside the gene matches: 0. The CDR3 has 15 residues.

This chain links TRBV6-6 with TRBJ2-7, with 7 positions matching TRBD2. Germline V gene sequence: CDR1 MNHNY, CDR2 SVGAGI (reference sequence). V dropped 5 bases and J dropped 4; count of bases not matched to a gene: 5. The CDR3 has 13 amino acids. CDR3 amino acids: CASSTSAGYEQYF. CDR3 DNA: TGTGCCAGCAGTACTAGCGCGGGTTACGAGCAGTACTTC.

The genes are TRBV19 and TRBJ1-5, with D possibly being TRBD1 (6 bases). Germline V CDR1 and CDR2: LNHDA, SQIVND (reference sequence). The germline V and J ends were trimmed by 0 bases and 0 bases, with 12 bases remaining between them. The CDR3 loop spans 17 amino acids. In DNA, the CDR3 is TGTGCCAGTAGTATAGATACCGGGACAAATAGCAATCAGCCCCAGCATTTT. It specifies CASSIDTGTNSNQPQHF.

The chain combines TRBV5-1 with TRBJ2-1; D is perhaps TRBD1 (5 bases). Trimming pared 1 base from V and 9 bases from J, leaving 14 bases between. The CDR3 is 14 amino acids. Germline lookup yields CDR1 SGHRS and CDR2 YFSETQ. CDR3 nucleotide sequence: TGCGCCAGCAGCTTGCAGGTCGTGGGGCCTGAGCAGTTCTTC. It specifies CASSLQVVGPEQFF.

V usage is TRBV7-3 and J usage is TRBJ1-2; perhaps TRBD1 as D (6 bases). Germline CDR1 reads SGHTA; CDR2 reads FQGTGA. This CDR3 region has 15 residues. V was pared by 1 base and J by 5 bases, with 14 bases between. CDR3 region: CASSLNGRGGYGYTF. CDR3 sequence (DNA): TGTGCCAGCAGCTTAAATGGCAGGGGAGGGTATGGCTACACCTTC.

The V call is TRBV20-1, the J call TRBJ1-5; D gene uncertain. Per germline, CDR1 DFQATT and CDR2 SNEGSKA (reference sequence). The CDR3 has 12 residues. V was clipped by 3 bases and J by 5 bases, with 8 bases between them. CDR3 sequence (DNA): TGCAGTGCTAGTAGACGGGATCAGCCCCAGCATTTT. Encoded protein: CSASRRDQPQHF.

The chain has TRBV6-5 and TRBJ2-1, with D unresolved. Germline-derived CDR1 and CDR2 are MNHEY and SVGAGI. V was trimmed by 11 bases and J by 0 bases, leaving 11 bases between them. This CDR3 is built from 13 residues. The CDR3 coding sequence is TGTGCCCTGGCGGTTAGCTCCTACAATGAGCAGTTCTTC. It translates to CALAVSSYNEQFF.

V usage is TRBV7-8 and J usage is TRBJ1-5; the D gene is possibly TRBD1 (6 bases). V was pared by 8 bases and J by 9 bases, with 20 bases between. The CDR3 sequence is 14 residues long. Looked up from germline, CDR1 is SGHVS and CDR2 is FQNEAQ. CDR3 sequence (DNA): TGTGCCAGCTACACCCAGGGGCTGGGACGGCCCCAGCATTTT. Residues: CASYTQGLGRPQHF.

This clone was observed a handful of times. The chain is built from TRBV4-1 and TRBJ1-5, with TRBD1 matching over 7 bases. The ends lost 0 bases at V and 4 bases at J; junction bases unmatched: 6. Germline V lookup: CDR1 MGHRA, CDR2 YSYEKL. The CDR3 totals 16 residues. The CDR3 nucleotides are TGCGCCAGCAGCCAAGACTCCAGGGGGGAAAATCAGCCCCAGCATTTT. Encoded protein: CASSQDSRGENQPQHF.

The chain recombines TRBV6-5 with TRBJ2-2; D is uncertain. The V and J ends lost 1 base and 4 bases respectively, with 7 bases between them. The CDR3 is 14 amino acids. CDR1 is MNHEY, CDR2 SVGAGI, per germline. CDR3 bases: TGTGCCAGCAGTTACTTCAGAGTCACCGGGGAGCTGTTTTTT. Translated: CASSYFRVTGELFF.

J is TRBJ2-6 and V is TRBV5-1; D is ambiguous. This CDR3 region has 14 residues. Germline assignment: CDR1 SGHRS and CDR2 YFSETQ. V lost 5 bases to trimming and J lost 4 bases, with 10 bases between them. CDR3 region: CASRGSQGANVLTF. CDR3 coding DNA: TGCGCCAGCAGGGGGTCCCAGGGGGCCAACGTCCTGACTTTC.

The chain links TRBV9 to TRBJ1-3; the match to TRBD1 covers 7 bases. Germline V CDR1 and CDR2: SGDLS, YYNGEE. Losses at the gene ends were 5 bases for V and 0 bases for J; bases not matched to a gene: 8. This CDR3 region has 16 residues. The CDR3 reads CASSPRQGLSGNTIYF. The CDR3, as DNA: TGTGCCAGCAGTCCAAGACAGGGCCTCTCTGGAAACACCATATATTTT.

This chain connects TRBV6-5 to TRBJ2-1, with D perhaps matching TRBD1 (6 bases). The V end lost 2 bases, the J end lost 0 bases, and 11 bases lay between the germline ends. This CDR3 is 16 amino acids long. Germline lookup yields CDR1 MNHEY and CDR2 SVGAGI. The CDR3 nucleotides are TGTGCCAGCAGTTACGCAGGGGATCTCTCCTACAATGAGCAGTTCTTC. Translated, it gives CASSYAGDLSYNEQFF.

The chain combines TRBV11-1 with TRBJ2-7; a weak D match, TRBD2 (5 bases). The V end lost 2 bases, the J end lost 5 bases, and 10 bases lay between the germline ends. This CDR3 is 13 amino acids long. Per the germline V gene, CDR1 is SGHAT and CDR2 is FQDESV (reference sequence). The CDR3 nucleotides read TGTGCCAGCAGCTTAAGCGACTACAACGAGCAGTACGTC. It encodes CASSLSDYNEQYV.

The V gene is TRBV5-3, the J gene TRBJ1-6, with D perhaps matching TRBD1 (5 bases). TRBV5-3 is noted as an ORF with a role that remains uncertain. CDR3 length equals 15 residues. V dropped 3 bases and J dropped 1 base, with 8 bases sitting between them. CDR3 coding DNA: TGTGCCAGAAGCTCCGACAGTTCCTATAATTCACCCCTCCACTTT. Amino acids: CARSSDSSYNSPLHF.

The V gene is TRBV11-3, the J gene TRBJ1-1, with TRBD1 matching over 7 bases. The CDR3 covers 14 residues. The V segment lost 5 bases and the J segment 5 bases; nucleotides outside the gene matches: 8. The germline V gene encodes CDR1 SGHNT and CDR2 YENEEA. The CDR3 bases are TGTGCCAGCAGCATCGACAGGGCGAGTACTGAAGCTTTCTTT. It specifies CASSIDRASTEAFF.

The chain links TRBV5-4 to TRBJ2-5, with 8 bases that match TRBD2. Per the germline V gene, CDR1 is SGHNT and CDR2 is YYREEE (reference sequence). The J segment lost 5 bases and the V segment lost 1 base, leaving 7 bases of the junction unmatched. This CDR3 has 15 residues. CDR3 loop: CASSLRLAGSETQYF. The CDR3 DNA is TGTGCCAGCAGCTTGAGATTAGCGGGATCTGAGACCCAGTACTTC.

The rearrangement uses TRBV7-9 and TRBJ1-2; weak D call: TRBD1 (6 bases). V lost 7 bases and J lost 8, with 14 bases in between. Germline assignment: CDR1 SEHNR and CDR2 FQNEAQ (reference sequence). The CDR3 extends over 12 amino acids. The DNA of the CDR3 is TGTGCCAGCAACCGGGGGCCGGCCGGCTACACCTTC. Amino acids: CASNRGPAGYTF.

The CDR3 nucleotides read TGTGCCAGCAGCTTGCAGATTTCCGCGGGGGGGTTAGGAGATACGCAGTATTTT. Its protein product is CASSLQISAGGLGDTQYF. V and J are TRBV5-4 and TRBJ2-3; 9 bases fit TRBD2. The CDR3 consists of 18 residues. The trim removed 1 base at V and 5 bases at J, leaving 14 bases unmatched. Looked up from germline, CDR1 is SGHNT and CDR2 is YYREEE (reference sequence).

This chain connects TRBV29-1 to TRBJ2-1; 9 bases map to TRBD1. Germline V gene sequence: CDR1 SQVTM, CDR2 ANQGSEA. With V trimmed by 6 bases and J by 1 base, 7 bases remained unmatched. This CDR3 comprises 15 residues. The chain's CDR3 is CSVNPGTGSYNEQFF. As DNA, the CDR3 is TGCAGCGTCAACCCCGGGACAGGGTCCTACAATGAGCAGTTCTTC.

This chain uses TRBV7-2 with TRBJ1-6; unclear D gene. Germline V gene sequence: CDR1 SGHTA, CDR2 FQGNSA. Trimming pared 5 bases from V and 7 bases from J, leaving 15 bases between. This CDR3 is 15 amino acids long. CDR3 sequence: CASSQRLGSNSPLHF. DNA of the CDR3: TGTGCCAGCAGCCAGAGACTGGGTAGCAATTCACCCCTCCACTTT.

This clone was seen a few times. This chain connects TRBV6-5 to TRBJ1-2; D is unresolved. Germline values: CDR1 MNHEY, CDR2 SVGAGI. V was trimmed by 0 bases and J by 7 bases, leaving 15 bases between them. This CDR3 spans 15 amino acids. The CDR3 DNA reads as TGTGCCAGCAGTTACTCCGTTAATCTCCCGGGTGGCTACACCTTC. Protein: CASSYSVNLPGGYTF.

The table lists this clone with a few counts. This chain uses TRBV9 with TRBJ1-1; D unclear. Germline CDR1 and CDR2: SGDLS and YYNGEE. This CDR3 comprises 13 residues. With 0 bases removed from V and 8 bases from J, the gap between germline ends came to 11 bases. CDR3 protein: CASSVESGSEAFF. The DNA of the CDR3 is TGTGCCAGCAGCGTAGAGTCCGGGTCGGAAGCTTTCTTT.

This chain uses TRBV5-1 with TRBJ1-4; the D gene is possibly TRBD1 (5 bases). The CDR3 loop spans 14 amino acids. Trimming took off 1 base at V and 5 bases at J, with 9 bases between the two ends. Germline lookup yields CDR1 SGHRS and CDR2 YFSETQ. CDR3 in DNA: TGCGCCAGCAGCTTGATTCGGGGGAATGAAAAACTGTTTTTT. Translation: CASSLIRGNEKLFF.

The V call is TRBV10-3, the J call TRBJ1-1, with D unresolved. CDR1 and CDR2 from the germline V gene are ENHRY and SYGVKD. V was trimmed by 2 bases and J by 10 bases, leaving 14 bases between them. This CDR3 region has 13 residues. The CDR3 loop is CAISEADPVVAFF. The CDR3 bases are TGTGCCATCAGTGAGGCAGACCCGGTTGTAGCTTTCTTT.